Listed here are 12 T cell receptor beta chains from one sample, sequenced in a study of control samples from healthy donors and cancer patients (TCRdb year 2020). The library came from the immunoSEQ multiplex PCR assay. TCRdb stores this immuneACCESS table with in-frame sequences only. Part of the clones is absent; in the studies checked, under half of the shortfall reflects unresolved V genes, and no reason is known for the rest. Within this sample are about 130,000 clones, with approximately 90% of them counted one time only. Clones ranked in the top ten supply around 2.1% of the sample. Sequencing input: blood. The receptors shown here come from a woman aged 45-65 years in good health.

A single count supports this clone. This chain connects TRBV3-1 (or the pseudogene TRBV3-2) to TRBJ2-7; tentatively, D is TRBD1 (6 bases). Germline CDR1 LGHDT, CDR2 YNNKEL (reference sequence). The CDR3 totals 13 residues. Trimming cost V 2 bases and J 5 bases, with 10 bases left between them. The CDR3 sequence is CASSQTNRDEQYF. In DNA form, the CDR3 reads TGTGCCAGCAGCCAAACAAACAGGGACGAGCAGTACTTC.

This clone showed up just once. This rearrangement joins TRBV7-9 to TRBJ1-5, with 7 positions matching TRBD1. This CDR3 spans 14 amino acids. Looked up from germline, CDR1 is SEHNR and CDR2 is FQNEAQ (reference sequence). J gave up 4 bases and V 5 bases, and 5 bases lay outside the gene matches. The CDR3 DNA reads as TGTGCCAGCAGCGAGGGACAGACTAATCAGCCCCAGCATTTT. Translation gives CASSEGQTNQPQHF. Filled out from reference TRBV7-9 and TRBJ1-5, the complete variable domain reads DTGVSQNPRHKITKRGQNVTFRCDPISEHNRLYWYRQTLGQGPEFLTYFQNEAQLEKSRLLSDRFSAERPKGSFSTLEIQRTEQGDSAMYLCASSEGQTNQPQHFGDGTRLSIL.

The chain recombines TRBV20-1 with TRBJ1-1; D call uncertain. Germline V lookup: CDR1 DFQATT, CDR2 SNEGSKA (reference sequence). The length of the CDR3 is 10 residues. Here the CDR3 reads CTPANTEAFF. CDR3 coding DNA: TGCACTCCAGCGAACACTGAAGCTTTCTTT.

This clone was recorded only once. V gene TRBV2 combines with J gene TRBJ1-5, with 9 bases matching TRBD1. The CDR3 is made up of 18 amino acids. J was trimmed by 3 bases and V by 6 bases; bases with no gene match: 15. Germline assignment: CDR1 SNHLY and CDR2 FYNNEI. The CDR3 region is CASRGSSVGTGTNQPQHF. CDR3 DNA: TGTGCCAGCAGGGGGTCCAGCGTGGGGACAGGGACCAATCAGCCCCAGCATTTT.

This sequence joins TRBV6-5 and TRBJ1-5; no reliable D call. Deletions cut 5 bases from V and 8 bases from J, with 16 bases between. The CDR3 extends over 14 amino acids. Germline assignment: CDR1 MNHEY and CDR2 SVGAGI. CDR3 sequence: CASSTSWRVEPQHF. CDR3 sequence (DNA): TGTGCCAGCAGTACGTCCTGGCGAGTTGAGCCCCAGCATTTT.

CDR3 in DNA: TGCGCCAGCAGGGGCGGGGTAGGGGGCCAAGAGACCCAGTACTTC. It is translated as CASRGGVGGQETQYF. The chain recombines TRBV5-1 with TRBJ2-5; D is possibly TRBD1 or TRBD2 (6 bases each). V was pared by 5 bases and J by 1 base, with 15 bases between. Germline loops: CDR1 SGHRS, CDR2 YFSETQ. The CDR3 contains 15 residues.

J is TRBJ1-6 and V is TRBV7-9; D ambiguous. The CDR3 is 14 amino acids. V lost 5 bases and J lost 7, with 12 bases in between. Germline V lookup: CDR1 SEHNR, CDR2 FQNEAQ (reference sequence). The CDR3 loop reads CASSHAGENSPLHF. Here the CDR3 DNA reads TGTGCCAGCAGCCACGCTGGAGAAAATTCACCCCTCCACTTT.

The chain recombines TRBV6-5 with TRBJ1-6; 9 nucleotides match TRBD1. From germline, CDR1 is MNHEY and CDR2 SVGAGI. The CDR3 totals 16 residues. With 3 bases clipped from V and 7 bases from J, the junction kept 7 bases outside the gene matches. The CDR3 region is CASSYMGQGRNSPLHF. For the CDR3, the DNA is TGTGCCAGCAGTTATATGGGACAGGGAAGAAATTCACCCCTCCACTTT.

The chain employs TRBV5-6 and TRBJ1-4; D might be TRBD1 (5 bases). The germline gives CDR1 SGHDT, CDR2 YYEEEE. The CDR3 runs to 14 residues. V lost 2 bases and J 4 bases, leaving 9 bases between the germline ends. CDR3 in amino acids: CASSFGTVNEKLFF. CDR3 coding DNA: TGTGCCAGCAGCTTTGGGACTGTTAATGAAAAACTGTTTTTT.

The chain employs TRBV5-4 and TRBJ2-7; the D gene is possibly TRBD2 (6 bases). CDR3 size: 16 residues. The V end was cut by 3 bases, the J end by 1 base, with 17 bases between. Per germline, CDR1 SGHNT and CDR2 YYREEE (reference sequence). This CDR3 is CASSYERGITSYEQYF. In DNA, the CDR3 is TGTGCCAGCAGCTACGAACGGGGGATCACGTCCTACGAGCAGTACTTC.

The chain employs TRBV10-2 and TRBJ2-7, with TRBD2 as a possible D gene (7 bases). In germline, CDR1 is WSHSY, CDR2 SAAADI. V was pared by 0 bases and J by 2 bases, with 14 bases between. This CDR3 has 16 amino acids. In DNA, the CDR3 is TGCGCCAGCAGTGAGTCCGGGGCGGGGGCAACCTACGAGCAGTACTTC. Residues: CASSESGAGATYEQYF.

The V and J genes are TRBV19 and TRBJ1-5; D possibly corresponds to TRBD1 (6 bases). V shed 4 bases and J shed 15 bases, with 22 bases lying between them. The CDR3 is 14 amino acids. Germline V lookup: CDR1 LNHDA, CDR2 SQIVND (reference sequence). The CDR3 loop reads CASSTPLGGPSRHF. CDR3 coding DNA: TGTGCCAGTAGTACCCCCCTCGGGGGGCCATCTCGGCATTTT.